These 26 T cell receptor beta chains came from one sample sequenced in a study of cytomegalovirus exposure and HLA in healthy donors. PCR employed 60 Vbeta and 13 Jbeta primers. TCRdb's table, derived via immunoSEQ multiplex PCR, lists solely in-frame clones and lacks some. The table lists 90,000 to 150,000 clones, approximately 80% of them singletons. What was sequenced was PBMCs. Receptors were obtained from a man between 18 and 35 years old in good health and CMV-seropositive.

The V and J genes are TRBV14 and TRBJ2-7; D possibly corresponds to TRBD1 (5 bases). CDR3 length equals 19 residues. V lost 0 bases and J lost 2, with 23 bases in between. The germline CDR1 and CDR2 sequences are SGHDN and FVKESK. The CDR3 sequence is CASSQEAGYPLSLTYEQYF. The CDR3 nucleotides read TGTGCCAGCAGCCAAGAGGCAGGGTATCCACTTAGCCTTACCTACGAGCAGTACTTC.

This clone appeared a single time. The CDR3 is CASRNRYGYTF. The CDR3 DNA reads TGTGCCAGCAGGAATAGATATGGCTACACCTTC. V is TRBV2 and J is TRBJ1-2, with D hard to call. The CDR3 totals 11 residues. In germline, CDR1 is SNHLY, CDR2 FYNNEI. With 6 bases removed from V and 5 bases from J, the gap between germline ends came to 7 bases.

In this sample, this clone turned up a few times. CDR3 residues: CASSLQLVVSEQYF. The CDR3 DNA is TGTGCCAGCAGCTTGCAACTAGTGGTAAGCGAGCAGTACTTC. The genes are TRBV5-4 and TRBJ2-7; possibly TRBD2 for D (5 bases). CDR3 size: 14 residues. V lost 1 base, J lost 6 bases, and 14 bases lay in between. Germline CDR1 SGHNT, CDR2 YYREEE (reference sequence).

This clone appeared once. V gene TRBV5-1 combines with J gene TRBJ1-1; tentatively, D is TRBD1 (5 bases). The germline V and J ends were trimmed by 4 bases and 1 base, with 8 bases remaining between them. Germline CDR1 reads SGHRS; CDR2 reads YFSETQ. The CDR3 totals 13 residues. CDR3 protein: CASSNGQNTEAFF. In nucleotides, the CDR3 is TGCGCCAGCAGCAACGGACAGAACACTGAAGCTTTCTTT.

DNA for the CDR3: TGCAGCGTTGTAGTAGTGAAGAACACCGGGGAGCTGTTTTTT. Residues: CSVVVVKNTGELFF. V is TRBV29-1 and J is TRBJ2-2, with D unresolved. V was cut by 4 bases and J by 1 base, with 10 bases left in between. Per the germline V gene, CDR1 is SQVTM and CDR2 is ANQGSEA. The CDR3 is 14 amino acids.

The V call is TRBV9, the J call TRBJ1-1; D gene unclear. CDR1 is SGDLS and CDR2 is YYNGEE in the germline V gene. The CDR3 consists of 14 residues. Trimming pared 0 bases from V and 2 bases from J, leaving 8 bases between. CDR3 DNA: TGTGCCAGCAGCGTAGAACAGAGAAACACTGAAGCTTTCTTT. The encoded protein is CASSVEQRNTEAFF.

The rearrangement links TRBV10-2 to TRBJ1-2, with TRBD1 identical over 8 bases. CDR1 and CDR2 from the germline V gene are WSHSY and SAAADI. The CDR3 runs 18 residues. V was pared by 1 base and J by 5 bases, with 15 bases of the junction left unmatched. The CDR3 is CASSEWAGGEEGIYGYTF. The CDR3 DNA follows: TGCGCCAGCAGTGAGTGGGCAGGGGGCGAGGAGGGTATATATGGCTACACCTTC.

This clone was counted only a few times. V and J are TRBV18 and TRBJ2-5; D perhaps matches TRBD2 (5 bases). The CDR3 loop spans 14 amino acids. Germline values: CDR1 KGHSH, CDR2 LQKENI. Between the trimmed V and J ends, which lost 5 bases and 3 bases, there was a span of 13 bases. CDR3 nucleotide sequence: TGTGCCAGCTCATTATCGCGGGCAGAAGAGACCCAGTACTTC. Its translation: CASSLSRAEETQYF.

The rearrangement joins TRBV4-2 to TRBJ2-3, with 16 bases that match TRBD2. CDR3 length equals 22 residues. J was trimmed by 0 bases and V by 0 bases; bases with no gene match: 12. Germline values: CDR1 LGHNA, CDR2 YNFKEQ. CDR3 sequence: CASSQDTVRGLAGGLSTDTQYF. CDR3 bases: TGTGCCAGCAGCCAAGATACAGTGAGGGGACTAGCGGGGGGGCTCAGCACAGATACGCAGTATTTT.

The chain carries TRBV10-3 and TRBJ1-4; 8 nucleotides match TRBD1. The V gene's germline CDR1 is ENHRY and CDR2 SYGVKD. With V trimmed by 6 bases and J by 5 bases, 2 bases remained unmatched. There are 13 residues in the CDR3. CDR3 coding DNA: TGTGCCATCAGGGACAGGGAGAATGAAAAACTGTTTTTT. Residues: CAIRDRENEKLFF.

This rearrangement joins TRBV2 to TRBJ2-7; 8 nucleotides line up with TRBD1. After removal of 5 bases from V and 3 bases from J, the junction contained 6 bases not matched to a gene. Germline-derived CDR1 and CDR2 are SNHLY and FYNNEI. The CDR3 runs to 14 residues. The CDR3 region is CASSTLDRVYEQYF. CDR3 in DNA: TGTGCCAGCAGTACCTTGGACAGGGTCTACGAGCAGTACTTC.

In this sample, this clone turned up once. V usage is TRBV30 and J usage is TRBJ2-5, with D possibly being TRBD1 (6 bases). The CDR3 has 13 residues. Germline V CDR1 and CDR2: GTSNPN, SVGIG (reference sequence). Trimming shortened V by 0 bases and J by 2 bases, and 7 bases separated the two germline ends. CDR3 in amino acids: CAWSVRGQETQYF. As DNA, the CDR3 is TGTGCCTGGAGTGTAAGGGGGCAAGAGACCCAGTACTTC.

The chain joins TRBV27 to TRBJ1-2; D may be TRBD1 (6 bases). The CDR3 sequence is 13 residues long. V lost 6 bases, J lost 6 bases, and 14 bases lay in between. Germline V gene data show CDR1 as MNHEY and CDR2 as SMNVEV (reference sequence). CDR3 sequence (DNA): TGTGCCAGCAGACCCACGGGGGGCAATGGCTACACCTTC. It encodes CASRPTGGNGYTF.

This sequence joins TRBV7-9 and TRBJ1-3, with 10 bases aligning to TRBD1. CDR1 SEHNR and CDR2 FQNEAQ come from the germline V gene (reference sequence). The CDR3 loop spans 14 amino acids. V lost 4 bases, J lost 8 bases, and 5 bases stayed unmatched. The CDR3 sequence is CASSSGQGRHTIYF. The CDR3 region has the DNA TGTGCCAGCAGCTCGGGACAGGGGAGGCACACCATATATTTT.

A few counts support this clone. The chain has TRBV13 and TRBJ1-1, with TRBD1 matching over 7 bases. Trimming cost V 4 bases and J 5 bases; bases outside gene matches: 10. The CDR3 is 15 residues long. The germline V gene encodes CDR1 PRHDT and CDR2 FYEKMQ (reference sequence). For the CDR3, the DNA is TGTGCCAGCAGCTCCACGCGACAGGGAAAGACTGAAGCTTTCTTT. Protein: CASSSTRQGKTEAFF.

J is TRBJ1-1 and V is TRBV9, with TRBD1 matching over 9 bases. Germline V gene data show CDR1 as SGDLS and CDR2 as YYNGEE. CDR3 length: 15 amino acids. With 4 bases clipped from V and 5 bases from J, the junction kept 9 bases outside the gene matches. CDR3: CASSKDRGGTTEAFF. DNA of the CDR3: TGTGCCAGCAGCAAAGACAGGGGGGGAACGACTGAAGCTTTCTTT.

The chain combines TRBV14 with TRBJ1-5, with TRBD1 identical over 9 bases. Germline lookup yields CDR1 SGHDN and CDR2 FVKESK. CDR3 size: 14 residues. V dropped 6 bases and J dropped 7; count of bases not matched to a gene: 7. The CDR3 region has the DNA TGTGCCAGCAGTCAGACAGGGGGAGGGCAGCCCCAGCATTTT. Translating gives CASSQTGGGQPQHF.

Points on this clone: Relative to the germline gene, one junction end is altered; a read error may explain this. J is TRBJ2-6 and V is TRBV5-4; D perhaps matches TRBD1 (5 bases). The length of the CDR3 is 16 residues. Germline CDR1 and CDR2: SGHNT and YYREEE (reference sequence). The CDR3 spells CASSFNSYSGANGLTF. CDR3 coding DNA: TGTGCCAGCAGCTTCAACAGTTACTCTGGGGCCAACGGCCTGACTTTC.

Of note for this clone: The junction departs from germline at one end; a sequencing error may be responsible. The gene calls are TRBV5-1 and TRBJ1-6; D is unresolved. CDR3 length: 17 residues. CDR1 and CDR2 (germline): SGHRS, YFSETQ. CDR3 nucleotide sequence: TGCGCCAGCAGCCCAAGGACTGCCAGCTCCTATAATCCACCCCTCCACTTT. Its translation is CASSPRTASSYNPPLHF.

The chain is built from TRBV6-5 and TRBJ2-7; maybe TRBD1 (6 bases). Germline-derived CDR1 and CDR2 are MNHEY and SVGAGI. The V end lost 5 bases, the J end lost 4 bases, and 18 bases lay between the germline ends. The CDR3 is made up of 15 amino acids. The CDR3 sequence is CASSGWNRDSYEQYF. Here the CDR3 DNA reads TGTGCCAGCAGTGGGTGGAACAGGGATTCGTACGAGCAGTACTTC.

This clone was seen only once. The gene calls are TRBV28 and TRBJ1-6; 11 bases agree with TRBD1. The J segment lost 6 bases and the V segment lost 3 bases, leaving 4 bases of the junction unmatched. This CDR3 is built from 16 residues. Germline CDR1 reads MDHEN; CDR2 reads SYDVKM. Written as DNA, the CDR3 is TGTGCCAGCAGTTTGGACAGGGGGCATCGTAATTCACCCCTCCACTTT. Translated, it gives CASSLDRGHRNSPLHF.

The gene calls are TRBV28 and TRBJ2-2; D gene uncertain. In germline, CDR1 is MDHEN, CDR2 SYDVKM. V was clipped by 3 bases and J by 6 bases, with 14 bases between them. The CDR3 totals 15 residues. For the CDR3, the DNA is TGTGCCAGCAGTTTTAGACACCGGTCAGCCGGGGAGCTGTTTTTT. Translated: CASSFRHRSAGELFF. Variable domain in full (rest from reference TRBV28 and TRBJ2-2): DVKVTQSSRYLVKRTGEKVFLECVQDMDHENMFWYRQDPGLGLRLIYFSYDVKMKEKGDIPEGYSVSREKKERFSLILESASTNQTSMYLCASSFRHRSAGELFFGEGSRLTVL.

The V call is TRBV9, the J call TRBJ1-1; D gene ambiguous. Germline CDR1 SGDLS, CDR2 YYNGEE. There are 15 residues in the CDR3. V dropped 0 bases and J dropped 1 base, with 10 bases sitting between them. CDR3 in amino acids: CASSVDHRRNTEAFF. In DNA form, the CDR3 reads TGTGCCAGCAGCGTAGACCACAGAAGGAACACTGAAGCTTTCTTT. Based on the CDR3 plus reference TRBV9 and TRBJ1-1, the full variable domain is DSGVTQTPKHLITATGQRVTLRCSPRSGDLSVYWYQQSLDQGLQFLIQYYNGEERAKGNILERFSAQQFPDLHSELNLSSLELGDSALYFCASSVDHRRNTEAFFGQGTRLTVV.

This chain uses TRBV6-4 with TRBJ2-1; D is unclear. V was pared by 3 bases and J by 8 bases, with 11 bases between. The CDR3 consists of 13 residues. Germline assignment: CDR1 MRHNA and CDR2 SNTAGT. The CDR3, as DNA: TGTGCCAGCAGTGAACCCCCACGGGATGAGCAGTTCTTC. The encoded protein is CASSEPPRDEQFF.

The V and J genes are TRBV11-2 and TRBJ1-2, with TRBD1 as a possible D gene (6 bases). With 6 bases removed from V and 8 bases from J, the gap between germline ends came to 19 bases. The CDR3 is 14 residues long. Per germline, CDR1 SGHAT and CDR2 FQNNGV. The CDR3 DNA follows: TGTGCCAGCAGGCACCCGGGACAAAAAACGGGCTACACCTTC. It encodes CASRHPGQKTGYTF.

This clone is medium-sized. The V and J genes are TRBV6-6 and TRBJ1-1, with D possibly TRBD1 on 6 matching bases. The CDR3 has 13 residues. Germline values: CDR1 MNHNY, CDR2 SVGAGI (reference sequence). V was cut by 6 bases and J by 6 bases, with 14 bases left in between. The CDR3, as DNA: TGTGCCAGCAGGGTCGGACAGCCCCCTGAAGCTTTCTTT. It specifies CASRVGQPPEAFF.